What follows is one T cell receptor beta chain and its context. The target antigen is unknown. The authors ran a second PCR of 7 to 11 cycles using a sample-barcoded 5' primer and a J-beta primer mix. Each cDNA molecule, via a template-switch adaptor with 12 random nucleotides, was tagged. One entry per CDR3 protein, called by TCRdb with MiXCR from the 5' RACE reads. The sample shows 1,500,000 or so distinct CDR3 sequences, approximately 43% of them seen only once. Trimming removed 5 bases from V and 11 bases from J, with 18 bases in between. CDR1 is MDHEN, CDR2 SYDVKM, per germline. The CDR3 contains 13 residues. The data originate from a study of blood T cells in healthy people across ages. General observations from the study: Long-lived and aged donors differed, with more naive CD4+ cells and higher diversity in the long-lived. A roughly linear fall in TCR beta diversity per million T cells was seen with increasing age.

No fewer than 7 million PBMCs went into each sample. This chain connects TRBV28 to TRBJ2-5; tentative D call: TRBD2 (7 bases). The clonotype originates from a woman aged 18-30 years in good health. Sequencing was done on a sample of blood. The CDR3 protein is CASSDNGGAEQYF. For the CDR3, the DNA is TGTGCCAGCAGTGACAATGGGGGGGCAGAGCAGTACTTC. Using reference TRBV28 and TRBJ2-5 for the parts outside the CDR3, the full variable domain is DVKVTQSSRYLVKRTGEKVFLECVQDMDHENMFWYRQDPGLGLRLIYFSYDVKMKEKGDIPEGYSVSREKKERFSLILESASTNQTSMYLCASSDNGGAEQYFGPGTRLLVL.